Below, one TCR beta chain is given with its context. The assay was immunoSEQ multiplex PCR, and TCRdb's table has in-frame clones only and misses some. There are 2 million or so clones in the sample; 95% occur only once, and 0.13% lies in the top ten. This sample was taken from a study of shared clonotypes between healthy human individuals. V lost 0 bases and J lost 4, with 13 bases in between. In germline, CDR1 is SGHRS, CDR2 YFSETQ. The CDR3 runs 16 residues. Source material: naive CD4+ T cells sorted from blood. Subset in this sample: CD45RA+ positively selected. The sequence was collected from a man aged 18 to 30 in good health. J is TRBJ2-2 and V is TRBV5-1, with D unresolved. The CDR3 reads CASSLGSRAITGELFF. CDR3 bases: TGCGCCAGCAGCTTGGGGTCCAGAGCCATCACCGGGGAGCTGTTTTTT.